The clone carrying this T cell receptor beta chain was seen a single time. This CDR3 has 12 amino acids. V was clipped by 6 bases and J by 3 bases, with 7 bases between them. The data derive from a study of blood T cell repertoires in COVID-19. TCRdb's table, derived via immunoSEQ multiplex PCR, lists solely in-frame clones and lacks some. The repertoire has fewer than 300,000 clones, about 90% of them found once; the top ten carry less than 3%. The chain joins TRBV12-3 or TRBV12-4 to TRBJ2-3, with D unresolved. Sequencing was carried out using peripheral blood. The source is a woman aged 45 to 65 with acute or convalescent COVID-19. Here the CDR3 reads CASRSTTDTQYF. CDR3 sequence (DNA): TGTGCCAGCAGATCAACTACAGATACGCAGTATTTT.